This T cell receptor (beta chain) was sequenced in a study of shared clonotypes between healthy human individuals. Across the study: Per-donor plates numbered three CD4 naive, three CD4 memory, two CD8 naive and one CD8 memory.

The table lists this clone with a count of one. Antigen unknown. Broader study findings: The sampled material consisted only of blood, and tissue repertoires are likely to differ.

When replicate PCRs were run on sorted subsets, they used approximately 210 ng DNA, some 29,000 T cell genomes. Methods used by the authors: ImmunoSEQ output held junction-only sequences without quality scores, so filtering differed. TCRdb's copy holds only in-frame clones and misses some; the assay was immunoSEQ multiplex PCR. V and J calls and clone size are those listed in that table; D and trimming were worked out from the DNA. The sample contains 2 million to 2.5 million clones, 85% to 95% of which appear only once. J was trimmed by 4 bases and V by 4 bases; bases with no gene match: 5. Germline lookup yields CDR1 SGHRS and CDR2 YFSETQ. The CDR3 spans 15 residues.

V is TRBV5-1 and J is TRBJ2-3; 11 nucleotides line up with TRBD1. Sequencing was carried out using naive CD4+ T cells from PBMCs. Subset reported: CD45RA+ positively selected. This TCR was recovered from a man younger than 30 in good health. Some clones in this sample may be carry-over from other donors' samples. The CDR3 loop reads CASSQDRGRPDTQYF. The CDR3 nucleotides read TGCGCCAGCAGCCAGGACAGGGGGCGCCCAGATACGCAGTATTTT.